This entry is about one T cell receptor (beta chain). What it recognizes is unknown. The data derive from a study of response to subunit inactivated influenza vaccine. Whole-study findings and limits: The authors offered the suggestion that each seasonal influenza vaccination recruits few new T cells.

CDR3 length: 15 residues. V gave up 4 bases and J gave up 4 bases; unmatched junction bases: 8. One entry per CDR3 protein, called by TCRdb with MiXCR from the RT-PCR reads. The sample shows approximately 200,000 distinct CDR3 sequences, approximately 15% of them seen only once. Sequenced material: CD8+ T cells sorted from PBMCs, taken approximately 5 days after vaccination. This chain uses TRBV12-3 or TRBV12-4 with TRBJ2-5, with 8 bases fitting TRBD2. The sequence derives from a man aged 50-59 years who received an inactivated influenza vaccine. CDR3 bases: TGTGCCAGCAGTTCCCCGGGGGGGCCGAGAGAGACCCAGTACTTC. Amino acid sequence: CASSSPGGPRETQYF.